The 15 T cell receptor beta chains reported below all come from one sample, sequenced in a study of radiation and T cells in renal cell carcinoma. Only in-frame clones appear in the TCRdb table, and some are missing; sequencing was by immunoSEQ multiplex PCR. The sample records under 150,000 clones, approximately 75% being singletons. Time point specified: blood 2 weeks post-SBRT. The treatment denotes: 15 Gy SBRT to primary tumor, nephrectomy 4 weeks later. Sample: blood, taken from a patient whose treatment included radiotherapy and nephrectomy. All receptors derive from a woman in her sixties with renal cell carcinoma.

The V and J genes are TRBV19 and TRBJ1-4, with 10 bases fitting TRBD1. After removal of 3 bases from V and 6 bases from J, the junction contained 7 bases not matched to a gene. The germline V gene has CDR1 LNHDA and CDR2 SQIVND (reference sequence). This CDR3 comprises 16 residues. The CDR3 DNA is TGTGCCAGTAGTATCCCTCGGACAGGGGGGGATGAAAAACTGTTTTTT. Translation gives CASSIPRTGGDEKLFF.

The CDR3 DNA reads TGTGCCAGCAGCTTAGCGCTTCAGCAAGAGACCCAGTACTTC. Amino acid sequence: CASSLALQQETQYF. V and J are TRBV7-9 and TRBJ2-5; D unclear. This CDR3 contains 14 residues. The germline V gene has CDR1 SEHNR and CDR2 FQNEAQ (reference sequence). Between the trimmed V and J ends, which lost 0 bases and 2 bases, there was a span of 7 bases. The whole variable domain, remainder taken from reference TRBV7-9 and TRBJ2-5, is DTGVSQNPRHKITKRGQNVTFRCDPISEHNRLYWYRQTLGQGPEFLTYFQNEAQLEKSRLLSDRFSAERPKGSFSTLEIQRTEQGDSAMYLCASSLALQQETQYFGPGTRLLVL.

The J gene is TRBJ2-7, the V gene TRBV9; possibly TRBD1 for D (5 bases). The CDR3 runs 13 residues. V was trimmed by 0 bases and J by 4 bases, leaving 8 bases between them. Germline assignment: CDR1 SGDLS and CDR2 YYNGEE. CDR3: CASSVADRYEQYF. CDR3 coding DNA: TGTGCCAGCAGCGTAGCTGACAGATACGAGCAGTACTTC.

V gene TRBV6-1 combines with J gene TRBJ1-1, with 10 bases aligning to TRBD1. V lost 5 bases to trimming and J lost 4 bases; unmatched junction nucleotides: 7. There are 15 residues in the CDR3. Germline CDR1 reads MNHNS; CDR2 reads SASEGT. The CDR3 loop is CASSLEGQGPTEAFF. DNA for the CDR3: TGTGCCAGCAGTTTAGAGGGACAGGGGCCCACTGAAGCTTTCTTT.

The chain combines TRBV14 with TRBJ2-4, with TRBD2 identical over 8 bases. Trimming cost V 1 base and J 6 bases; bases outside gene matches: 5. The germline V gene encodes CDR1 SGHDN and CDR2 FVKESK. The CDR3 totals 15 residues. The CDR3 DNA reads TGTGCCAGCAGCCAAGGGGAACTAGCGGCAAACATTCAGTACTTC. It translates to CASSQGELAANIQYF. The full variable domain, with the rest looked up from reference TRBV14 and TRBJ2-4, is EAGVTQFPSHSVIEKGQTVTLRCDPISGHDNLYWYRRVMGKEIKFLLHFVKESKQDESGMPNNRFLAERTGGTYSTLKVQPAELEDSGVYFCASSQGELAANIQYFGAGTRLSVL.

The chain is built from TRBV6-1 and TRBJ1-4; D gene unclear. CDR3 length: 15 residues. CDR1 and CDR2 from the germline V gene are MNHNS and SASEGT. The V and J ends lost 1 base and 8 bases respectively, with 14 bases between them. CDR3 loop: CASSEDGSLREKLFF. The CDR3 DNA sequence: TGTGCCAGCAGTGAAGACGGCAGCCTCAGAGAAAAACTGTTTTTT.

The genes are TRBV7-2 and TRBJ2-7; 12 nucleotides line up with TRBD2. The CDR3 runs 18 residues. Trimming removed 1 base from V and 3 bases from J; junction bases left unmatched: 10. From germline, CDR1 is SGHTA and CDR2 FQGNSA. The CDR3 here is CASSLEGTSGLPVYEQYF. The CDR3 DNA sequence: TGTGCCAGCAGCTTAGAAGGGACTAGCGGGCTGCCTGTCTACGAGCAGTACTTC.

The rearrangement links TRBV5-1 to TRBJ2-5, with D tentatively TRBD1 (5 bases). Looked up from germline, CDR1 is SGHRS and CDR2 is YFSETQ. The V gene lost 0 bases and the J gene lost 5 bases, with 11 bases spanning the gap. The CDR3 spans 14 residues. The CDR3 DNA follows: TGCGCCAGCAGCTTGGCTGGGGCTCGGGAGACCCAGTACTTC. It is translated as CASSLAGARETQYF.

The chain has TRBV10-2 and TRBJ1-1; 11 positions match TRBD1. V lost 2 bases, J lost 0 bases, and 8 bases stayed unmatched. Germline V gives CDR1 WSHSY, CDR2 SAAADI. The CDR3 covers 18 residues. This CDR3 reads CASSEPGQGAYLNTEAFF. The CDR3 nucleotides read TGCGCCAGCAGTGAGCCCGGACAGGGGGCTTATTTGAACACTGAAGCTTTCTTT.

Points on this clone: Other DNA sequences of this sample code for an identical CDR3. The V call is TRBV5-4, the J call TRBJ1-1; 11 bases match TRBD1. V was clipped by 5 bases and J by 3 bases; unmatched bases: 6. Germline values: CDR1 SGHNT, CDR2 YYREEE (reference sequence). CDR3 size: 15 residues. CDR3 in DNA: TGTGCCAGCAGGGCCGGGACAGGGGGGGACACTGAAGCTTTCTTT. This codes for CASRAGTGGDTEAFF.

The chain combines TRBV7-6 with TRBJ2-5, with 8 positions matching TRBD1. The CDR3 has 17 residues. Germline V lookup: CDR1 SGHVS, CDR2 FNYEAQ. Trimming at V came to 3 bases and at J to 3 bases, leaving 12 bases not matched to a gene. The CDR3 region has the DNA TGTGCCAGCAGCTTTAGTACGGGACAGGCCCCTGAAGAGACCCAGTACTTC. It encodes CASSFSTGQAPEETQYF.

The chain recombines TRBV7-6 with TRBJ2-2; 13 bases match TRBD2. V gave up 4 bases and J gave up 4 bases; unmatched junction bases: 6. Per the germline V gene, CDR1 is SGHVS and CDR2 is FNYEAQ. The CDR3 is 17 residues long. This CDR3 reads CASSSIGTSGITGELFF. The CDR3 coding sequence is TGTGCCAGCAGCTCCATCGGGACTAGCGGGATCACCGGGGAGCTGTTTTTT.

This chain connects TRBV15 to TRBJ1-5; a possible D gene is TRBD1 (6 bases). Trimming cost V 5 bases and J 7 bases, with 15 bases left between them. Germline CDR1 and CDR2: LNHNV and YYDKDF (reference sequence). The CDR3 is made up of 14 amino acids. In DNA, the CDR3 is TGTGCCACCAGCGGGGGCGTACGGCACCAGCCCCAGCATTTT. Amino acids: CATSGGVRHQPQHF.

This clone was counted only a few times. The gene calls are TRBV7-3 and TRBJ2-1, with 7 bases lining up with TRBD2. This CDR3 spans 13 amino acids. The V gene's germline CDR1 is SGHTA and CDR2 FQGTGA. Trimming at V came to 7 bases and at J to 6 bases, leaving 6 bases not matched to a gene. CDR3 protein: CASTRSGGNEQFF. The CDR3 bases are TGTGCCAGCACCAGGTCGGGGGGCAATGAGCAGTTCTTC. The whole variable domain, filled in from reference TRBV7-3 and TRBJ2-1, reads GAGVSQTPSNKVTEKGKYVELRCDPISGHTALYWYRQSLGQGPEFLIYFQGTGAADDSGLPNDRFFAVRPEGSVSTLKIQRTERGDSAVYLCASTRSGGNEQFFGPGTRLTVL.

The chain employs TRBV5-5 and TRBJ2-5; no clear D. CDR1 and CDR2 (germline): SGHKS, YYEKEE (reference sequence). Trimming pared 0 bases from V and 0 bases from J, leaving 6 bases between. This CDR3 is built from 14 residues. The CDR3 DNA reads TGTGCCAGCAGCTTGGGACAAAACCAAGAGACCCAGTACTTC. It codes for CASSLGQNQETQYF.